The 14 T cell receptor beta chains given below trace back to one sample, sequenced in a study of T-cell reconstitution after alpha-beta-depleted transplantation in children. Library preparation (for TCRbeta) was performed with unique molecular identifiers. TCRdb used MiXCR to reprocess the PCR reads, holding one entry per CDR3 protein. Altogether about 370,000 distinct CDR3 sequences are present, approximately 20% being singletons, with the ten largest covering over 3.5%. The material was PBMCs from the stem cell graft donor, obtained from the stem cell graft. These receptors were collected from a human donor who donated a stem cell graft to a child with acute myeloid leukemia.

This clonotype was detected many times. The chain links TRBV20-1 to TRBJ2-1, with D hard to call. Germline loops: CDR1 DFQATT, CDR2 SNEGSKA (reference sequence). The V end lost 5 bases, the J end lost 3 bases, and 5 bases lay between the germline ends. The CDR3 covers 11 residues. CDR3 in DNA: TGCAGTGCTGGGAACTACAATGAGCAGTTCTTC. This translates into CSAGNYNEQFF.

V and J are TRBV9 and TRBJ1-2, with 11 positions matching TRBD1. Germline CDR1 and CDR2: SGDLS and YYNGEE. The CDR3 is made up of 15 amino acids. V gave up 4 bases and J gave up 8 bases; unmatched junction bases: 10. CDR3 sequence reads: CASSSLDRGREGYTF. The CDR3 nucleotides read TGTGCCAGCAGCTCCCTGGACAGGGGGCGCGAAGGCTACACCTTC.

CDR3 protein: CASSGTGTGIYEQYF. CDR3 DNA sequence: TGTGCCAGCAGCGGAACAGGGACAGGGATCTACGAGCAGTACTTC. The chain links TRBV7-6 to TRBJ2-7; 9 bases match TRBD1. CDR3 length: 15 residues. Germline V gene lookup returns CDR1 SGHVS and CDR2 FNYEAQ. J lost 3 bases, V lost 5 bases, and 8 bases had no gene match.

This clonotype was detected ten times or more. J is TRBJ2-5 and V is TRBV5-6; D not certain. The V gene lost 2 bases and the J gene lost 1 base, with 15 bases spanning the gap. The CDR3 contains 16 residues. Per germline, CDR1 SGHDT and CDR2 YYEEEE. The chain's CDR3 is CASSLEQSPFQETQYF. The CDR3 DNA reads TGTGCCAGCAGCTTAGAACAGTCTCCTTTCCAAGAGACCCAGTACTTC.

The chain has TRBV11-2 and TRBJ1-1; D might be TRBD1 (5 bases). Germline lookup yields CDR1 SGHAT and CDR2 FQNNGV. V shed 5 bases and J shed 0 bases, with 16 bases lying between them. This CDR3 has 16 residues. This CDR3 is CASSDFFGHLNTEAFF. The CDR3 region has the DNA TGTGCCAGCAGCGATTTTTTCGGACATTTGAACACTGAAGCTTTCTTT.

This chain links TRBV7-2 with TRBJ1-5; D uncertain. The germline V gene has CDR1 SGHTA and CDR2 FQGNSA. Trimming removed 2 bases at V and 7 bases at J, with 12 bases between. The CDR3 is made up of 14 amino acids. CDR3 in DNA: TGTGCCAGCAGCTTAAAGTTGGTGGGGCAGCCCCAGCATTTT. It is translated as CASSLKLVGQPQHF.

This chain uses TRBV20-1 with TRBJ2-1, with D possibly TRBD2 on 5 matching bases. Trimming removed 6 bases at V and 2 bases at J, with 17 bases between. The germline CDR1 and CDR2 sequences are DFQATT and SNEGSKA (reference sequence). This CDR3 is built from 15 residues. CDR3 sequence (DNA): TGCAGTGCCCCCCCCTCAAGCGGCGCCTACAATGAGCAGTTCTTC. Residues: CSAPPSSGAYNEQFF.

The genes are TRBV27 and TRBJ2-2; 10 bases are a match to TRBD1. CDR3 length: 15 residues. CDR1 and CDR2 from the germline V gene are MNHEY and SMNVEV (reference sequence). V lost 5 bases to trimming and J lost 3 bases; unmatched junction nucleotides: 3. This CDR3 reads CASSRQGAYTGELFF. The CDR3 DNA reads TGTGCCAGCAGTCGACAGGGGGCTTACACCGGGGAGCTGTTTTTT.

The gene calls are TRBV29-1 and TRBJ2-2; D ambiguous. Trimming removed 4 bases from V and 0 bases from J, with 3 bases in between. Germline V gene lookup returns CDR1 SQVTM and CDR2 ANQGSEA. The CDR3 has 12 amino acids. For the CDR3, the DNA is TGCAGCGTTGCGGCGAACACCGGGGAGCTGTTTTTT. It specifies CSVAANTGELFF.

The chain has TRBV30 and TRBJ1-1, with D tentatively TRBD1 (5 bases). Germline V lookup: CDR1 GTSNPN, CDR2 SVGIG (reference sequence). Trimming removed 4 bases at V and 5 bases at J, with 11 bases between. There are 12 residues in the CDR3. CDR3 residues: CAWIVRGTEAFF. Here the CDR3 DNA reads TGTGCCTGGATCGTGAGGGGTACTGAAGCTTTCTTT. Full variable domain (outside the CDR3, taken from reference TRBV30 and TRBJ1-1): SQTIHQWPATLVQPVGSPLSLECTVEGTSNPNLYWYRQAAGRGLQLLFYSVGIGQISSEVPQNLSASRPQDRQFILSSKKLLLSDSGFYLCAWIVRGTEAFFGQGTRLTVV.

This clonotype came up a few times. This chain uses TRBV9 with TRBJ2-7, with D maybe TRBD2 (6 bases). Germline loops: CDR1 SGDLS, CDR2 YYNGEE. V was pared by 2 bases and J by 0 bases, with 12 bases between. This CDR3 contains 15 residues. The chain's CDR3 is CASSVGGTLSYEQYF. In nucleotides, the CDR3 is TGTGCCAGCAGCGTGGGCGGGACTCTCTCCTACGAGCAGTACTTC.

In its sample, this clonotype was seen many times. CDR3 residues: CSATTPDRNYGYTF. As DNA, the CDR3 is TGCAGTGCTACAACCCCGGACCGAAACTATGGCTACACCTTC. The chain couples TRBV20-1 to TRBJ1-2, with D unclear. Germline V gene data show CDR1 as DFQATT and CDR2 as SNEGSKA (reference sequence). V dropped 4 bases and J dropped 2 bases, with 14 bases sitting between them. CDR3 size: 14 residues.

J is TRBJ2-7 and V is TRBV9, with TRBD2 matching over 10 bases. The CDR3 contains 16 residues. The V segment lost 0 bases and the J segment 6 bases; nucleotides outside the gene matches: 9. The germline V gene encodes CDR1 SGDLS and CDR2 YYNGEE. The CDR3 protein is CASSVGQASGSREQYF. As DNA, the CDR3 is TGTGCCAGCAGCGTAGGACAGGCTAGCGGGAGCCGCGAGCAGTACTTC. Supplemented by reference TRBV9 and TRBJ2-7, the full variable domain reads DSGVTQTPKHLITATGQRVTLRCSPRSGDLSVYWYQQSLDQGLQFLIQYYNGEERAKGNILERFSAQQFPDLHSELNLSSLELGDSALYFCASSVGQASGSREQYFGPGTRLTVT.

The chain carries TRBV12-3 or TRBV12-4 and TRBJ1-4; TRBD1 matches at 12 bases. The CDR3 runs to 17 residues. After removal of 3 bases from V and 0 bases from J, the junction contained 2 bases not matched to a gene. The CDR3 loop reads CASSLGQGAATNEKLFF. The CDR3 nucleotides read TGTGCCAGCAGTTTGGGACAGGGGGCGGCAACTAATGAAAAACTGTTTTTT.